This T cell receptor (beta chain) derives from a study of T cells after yellow fever vaccination. Whole-study context: With SMART-Seq v4 Ultra Low Input, the fractions containing low cell numbers were prepared.

Study results and limitations: Compared with primary, the secondary response was weaker and peaked at day 5, not 15.

TCRdb reprocessed the 5' RACE reads with MiXCR, giving one entry per CDR3 protein. This sample yields fewer than 350,000 distinct CDR3 sequences, of which 7.5% to 9% are seen a single time; 15% to 20% belongs to the top ten. For this clonotype: Its specificity is not known.

This CDR3 comprises 12 residues. V was pared by 6 bases and J by 11 bases, with 17 bases between. From germline, CDR1 is DFQATT and CDR2 SNEGSKA (reference sequence). Sample: PBMCs, taken on the day of the first yellow fever vaccination. The sequence derives from a man younger than 35 who received the YFV17D yellow fever vaccine. The chain recombines TRBV20-1 with TRBJ2-4, with D possibly matching TRBD2 (5 bases). The DNA for the CDR3 is TGCAGTGCCTCCCGGGAACGGGCATTTCAGTACTTC. Its protein product is CSASRERAFQYF.